Presented here are 10 T cell receptor beta chains from one specimen sequenced in a study of T cell responses to AZD1222 COVID-19 vaccine. TCRdb's table, derived via immunoSEQ multiplex PCR, lists solely in-frame clones and lacks some. Of around 130,000 clones listed, over 75% are singletons. This sample comprised peripheral blood, obtained on day 0 of MenACWY control vaccination. The source of these receptors is an adult in good health.

The rearrangement links TRBV9 to TRBJ2-7; D may correspond to TRBD1 or TRBD2 (5 bases each). The CDR3 is 14 amino acids. Germline values: CDR1 SGDLS, CDR2 YYNGEE. V was cut by 3 bases and J by 2 bases, with 12 bases left in between. CDR3 coding DNA: TGTGCCAGCAGCGACGGGACGAGGCCCTACGAGCAGTACTTC. Encoded protein: CASSDGTRPYEQYF.

The genes are TRBV11-2 and TRBJ2-7; TRBD1 agrees at 8 bases. CDR1 and CDR2 from the germline V gene are SGHAT and FQNNGV. The CDR3 length is 16 residues. J lost 1 base, V lost 4 bases, and 9 bases had no gene match. The CDR3, as DNA: TGTGCCAGCAGCTCCCTCCGGACAGGGAGGTCCTACGAGCAGTACTTC. It translates to CASSSLRTGRSYEQYF.

This clone was counted a single time. DNA of the CDR3: TGCGCCAGCAGAGGGGGCTTAGACACTGAAGCTTTCTTT. Its protein product is CASRGGLDTEAFF. V is TRBV5-1 and J is TRBJ1-1, with 7 bases that match TRBD1. The junction had 4 bases not matched to a gene; V was cut back by 5 bases and J by 3 bases. The CDR3 covers 13 residues. From germline, CDR1 is SGHRS and CDR2 YFSETQ.

The chain has TRBV19 and TRBJ2-7; TRBD2 matches at 7 bases. CDR1 and CDR2 (germline): LNHDA, SQIVND (reference sequence). After removal of 0 bases from V and 2 bases from J, the junction contained 1 base not matched to a gene. CDR3 length: 14 amino acids. DNA for the CDR3: TGTGCCAGTAGTATAGAGGCGGGGGCCTACGAGCAGTACTTC. This codes for CASSIEAGAYEQYF.

This rearrangement joins TRBV11-2 to TRBJ1-2; D is uncertain. V lost 8 bases and J 2 bases, leaving 15 bases between the germline ends. This CDR3 is built from 14 residues. Germline V gives CDR1 SGHAT, CDR2 FQNNGV. CDR3 loop: CASSNLHRNYGYTF. DNA of the CDR3: TGTGCCAGCTCTAACCTTCACAGAAACTATGGCTACACCTTC.

The CDR3, as DNA: TGTGCCAGCAAAGCACTTCATGGGGGCACAGATACGCAGTATTTT. Amino acids: CASKALHGGTDTQYF. The chain joins TRBV2 to TRBJ2-3; D remains ambiguous. Trimming took off 7 bases at V and 1 base at J, with 15 bases between the two ends. Germline V gene sequence: CDR1 SNHLY, CDR2 FYNNEI. The CDR3 loop spans 15 amino acids.

The J gene is TRBJ2-1, the V gene TRBV28, with 12 bases matching TRBD2. The germline V gene has CDR1 MDHEN and CDR2 SYDVKM. The CDR3 length is 19 residues. V dropped 2 bases and J dropped 0; count of bases not matched to a gene: 8. CDR3 region: CASSLTSGRRVSSYNEQFF. CDR3 nucleotide sequence: TGTGCCAGCAGTTTAACTAGCGGGAGGCGGGTTAGCTCCTACAATGAGCAGTTCTTC.

This clone has a handful of counts. This chain connects TRBV6-4 to TRBJ1-2; TRBD1 aligns across 8 bases. Germline trimming cut 0 bases from V and 9 bases from J; bases unmatched to any gene: 6. Germline V gene lookup returns CDR1 MRHNA and CDR2 SNTAGT. The CDR3 spans 14 residues. The CDR3, as DNA: TGTGCCAGCAGTGACTCTCTGACAGGGGACCGCTACACCTTC. This gives the protein CASSDSLTGDRYTF.

This clone has a single count. V gene TRBV27 combines with J gene TRBJ2-3; 14 nucleotides align to TRBD2. The length of the CDR3 is 16 residues. With 2 bases clipped from V and 8 bases from J, the junction kept 6 bases outside the gene matches. Germline V CDR1 and CDR2: MNHEY, SMNVEV (reference sequence). This CDR3 reads CASSLGTSGSSGTQYF. Written as DNA, the CDR3 is TGTGCCAGCAGTTTAGGGACTAGCGGGAGCAGTGGTACGCAGTATTTT.

The chain is built from TRBV30 and TRBJ1-2; tentatively, D is TRBD1 (5 bases). V dropped 3 bases and J dropped 1 base, with 6 bases sitting between them. The CDR3 is 12 residues long. In germline, CDR1 is GTSNPN, CDR2 SVGIG (reference sequence). CDR3 sequence reads: CAWRGDNYGYTF. The CDR3 nucleotides read TGTGCCTGGAGAGGGGATAACTATGGCTACACCTTC.